This entry is about one T cell receptor beta chain. Its antigen is unknown. This sample is part of a study of T cell repertoires in cytomegalovirus infection. Study details: It was the public TCR beta signatures that indicated both CMV infection and matching HLA type.

Trimming shortened V by 5 bases and J by 2 bases, and 12 bases separated the two germline ends. CDR3 length equals 14 residues. Germline CDR1 MNHEY, CDR2 SVGEGT. MiXCR, applied by TCRdb to the reads, yields one record per CDR3 protein. Here the sample spans about 180,000 distinct CDR3 sequences, approximately 18% being singletons. Findings and limits, study-wide: There were carriers of CMV plus the relevant HLA, and cumulative public TCR beta family frequency identified them. Predominance within the ex vivo response was attributable to HLA-C-restricted CMV-specific TCR beta clonotypes.

The receptor was isolated from a human donor in good health (CMV status not recorded). Some clones in this sample may be carry-over from other donors' samples. The V call is TRBV6-2 or TRBV6-3, the J call TRBJ2-5; D is possibly TRBD1 (6 bases). What was sequenced was CD8+ T cells from PBMCs. The DNA for the CDR3 is TGTGCCAGCAGTCCAGGGGACGCACAAGAGACCCAGTACTTC. Residues: CASSPGDAQETQYF.